A selection of T cell receptor beta chains follows, all from one sample in a study of regulatory dendritic cells for organ transplantation. TCRdb keeps only in-frame clones here, not all; method: immunoSEQ multiplex PCR. The sample lists over 20,000 clones, just under 75% occurring once. The sample comprised memory CD4+ T cells from blood. The receptors originated from a human donor in good health. Each CDR3 is given with its conserved first and last residue. The D gene is left open where the match is weak. Clone size is not always given. Where it is, it says once, few, many or a class for expanded clones.

D	size	J	V	DNA	CDR3
-	-	TRBJ1-1	TRBV6-5	TGTGCCACCCGAGGCAGGAACACTGAAGCTTTCTTT	CATRGRNTEAFF
-	once	TRBJ2-1	TRBV7-2	TGTGCCAGCAGAACCACAGGGCCTGAGCAGTTCTTC	CASRTTGPEQFF
-	few	TRBJ1-6	TRBV7-9	TGTGCCAGCAGCCCGGAGGGAAGACCCCTCCACTTT	CASSPEGRPLHF
-	-	TRBJ2-7	TRBV6-1	TGTGCCAGCAGATTTGAATTAGGGGACTCCTACGAGCAGTACTTC	CASRFELGDSYEQYF
TRBD2	-	TRBJ2-5	TRBV11-2	TGTGCCAGCAGCTTAGTGACTAGCGGGGAGACCCAGTACTTC	CASSLVTSGETQYF
TRBD1	-	TRBJ1-2	TRBV20-1	TGCAGTGCGAGGGACAGGAGTTACTACACCTTC	CSARDRSYYTF
-	-	TRBJ2-7	TRBV27	TGTGCCAGCAGTTCCGCGCTTGCTCGCGGAGGGAACGAGCAGTACTTC	CASSSALARGGNEQYF
-	few	TRBJ1-2	TRBV1	TGCACCAGCAGCCGGGGAGCAGAGGTGACTAACTATGGCTACACCTTC	CTSSRGAEVTNYGYTF
-	-	TRBJ2-3	TRBV7-9	TGTGCCAGCAGCTTAGGGGCCACTATTCGGGGGGCAGCAGATACGCAGTATTTT	CASSLGATIRGAADTQYF
-	-	TRBJ1-2	TRBV2	TGTGCCAGCAGTGAAAATTGGGGGCGTTATGCGGGCTACACCTTC	CASSENWGRYAGYTF
TRBD1	-	TRBJ2-1	TRBV6-6	TGTGCCAGCAGTTACGAAGGACAGGGGGCCTATGAGCAGTTCTTC	CASSYEGQGAYEQFF
TRBD2	-	TRBJ2-5	TRBV4-3	TGCGCCAGCAGCCAAGATGTGGGCGGGGGGGCCGAGACCCAGTACTTC	CASSQDVGGGAETQYF
-	-	TRBJ2-1	TRBV7-6	TGTGCCAGCAGCCCTGGGGCTAGGTATGAGCAGTTCTTC	CASSPGARYEQFF
TRBD1	-	TRBJ2-3	TRBV5-4	TGTGCCAGCAGCCGGACAGGGGACCCAGATACGCAGTATTTT	CASSRTGDPDTQYF
-	-	TRBJ2-1	TRBV6-5	TGTGCCAGTAAGTTGGTAGCGAGTCCCTACAATGAGCAGTTCTTC	CASKLVASPYNEQFF
-	few	TRBJ2-7	TRBV28	TGTGCCAGCAGTAGTCACAGGGTGGTGAGTGAGCAGTACTTC	CASSSHRVVSEQYF
-	-	TRBJ2-6	TRBV28	TGTGCCAGCAGTTCGCGTGGCTTGACACAAAGTCGGGCCAACGTCCTGACTTTC	CASSSRGLTQSRANVLTF
-	-	TRBJ2-3	TRBV12-5	TGTGCTAGTGGTTTGGCCTTAACAGATACGCAGTATTTT	CASGLALTDTQYF
TRBD1	-	TRBJ1-2	TRBV6-5	TGTGCCAGCAGTCCGGGGGACAGGGGGGGCTACACCTTC	CASSPGDRGGYTF
-	-	TRBJ2-5	TRBV5-4	TGTGCCAGCAGCCCAGCACTCGGACGGGGAGAGACCCAGTACTTC	CASSPALGRGETQYF
-	few	TRBJ1-1	TRBV5-1	TGCGCCAGCAGCGCGGGGACTGCGGAGACTGAAGCTTTCTTT	CASSAGTAETEAFF
TRBD1	-	TRBJ2-5	TRBV5-1	TGCGCCAGCGGATTGACAGGGACGCTTCAAGAGACCCAGTACTTC	CASGLTGTLQETQYF
-	few	TRBJ1-1	TRBV11-3	TGTGCCAGCAGCCAATCTTTCTTCTCAGGGAGCGGGACTGAAGCTTTCTTT	CASSQSFFSGSGTEAFF
TRBD1	-	TRBJ1-1	TRBV18	TGTGCCAGCTCACGCTCTGGGGACAGCTTAAACACTGAAGCTTTCTTT	CASSRSGDSLNTEAFF
TRBD1	few	TRBJ1-2	TRBV7-8	TGTGCCAGCAGTCGAGCGGGACAGGTAAACGGCGGCTACACCTTC	CASSRAGQVNGGYTF
TRBD1	-	TRBJ1-5	TRBV7-9	TGTGCCAGCAGCCGGGACAGGGTTGGCAATCAGCCCCAGCATTTT	CASSRDRVGNQPQHF
-	few	TRBJ2-1	TRBV19	TGTGCCAGTACGGGAAGGGCCAATGAGCAGTTCTTC	CASTGRANEQFF
-	-	TRBJ2-1	TRBV6-6	TGTGCCAGCAGTGCTGAGACATCCTCCTACAATGAGCAGTTCTTC	CASSAETSSYNEQFF
-	few	TRBJ1-6	TRBV5-4	TGTGCCAGCAGCAGAGACACGGGGAGTTCACCCCTCCACTTT	CASSRDTGSSPLHF
TRBD1	once	TRBJ2-6	TRBV9	TGTGCCAGCAGCGGGACAGGTACTGGGGCCAACGTCCTGACTTTC	CASSGTGTGANVLTF
-	few	TRBJ1-1	TRBV30	TGTGCCTGGATCAGGGGTGGCACTGAAGCTTTCTTT	CAWIRGGTEAFF
TRBD2	-	TRBJ2-7	TRBV7-2	TGTGCCAGCAGCTTATCGGAGGGGGTAGCGGGGGGAGCGGCAGGCGAGCAGTACTTC	CASSLSEGVAGGAAGEQYF
-	-	TRBJ2-1	TRBV12-5	TGTGCTAGTGGTTTCAAAGGGGGGCAGTTCTTC	CASGFKGGQFF
-	once	TRBJ2-5	TRBV19	TGTGCCAGTAGTCGCCGGGTACAAGAGACCCAGTACTTC	CASSRRVQETQYF
TRBD2	-	TRBJ2-5	TRBV7-7	TGTGCCAGCAGCTCCAGACTAGCGGGGGGACGAGAGACCCAGTACTTC	CASSSRLAGGRETQYF
-	-	TRBJ1-2	TRBV7-2	TGTGCCAGCAGCTTAGCCGACAGGCCCTTCTATGGCTACACCTTC	CASSLADRPFYGYTF
-	-	TRBJ2-1	TRBV6-5	TGTGCCAGCAGTTACTCTTTAGGGGTCGGGCAAGATGAGCAGTTCTTC	CASSYSLGVGQDEQFF
TRBD1	few	TRBJ1-1	TRBV2	TGTGCCAGCAGTAAGGACAGGGGAAACACTGAAGCTTTCTTT	CASSKDRGNTEAFF
-	-	TRBJ1-1	TRBV5-1	TGCGCCAGCAGCTTGGCCCGGGAGAACACTGAAGCTTTCTTT	CASSLARENTEAFF
TRBD2	-	TRBJ2-3	TRBV5-1	TGCGCCAGCAGCGGGAGGGACGGCTTCACAGATACGCAGTATTTT	CASSGRDGFTDTQYF
-	-	TRBJ1-1	TRBV6-1	TGTGCCAGCAGTGAAAGAACAGTATGGCGCACTGAAGCTTTCTTT	CASSERTVWRTEAFF
TRBD2	few	TRBJ2-3	TRBV5-4	TGTGCCAGCAGCGGGGGAGGAGCGGGGACCACAGATACGCAGTATTTT	CASSGGGAGTTDTQYF
-	-	TRBJ2-5	TRBV9	TGTGCCAGCAGCGTAAAAGCCGGTGTCAGGGGCAGGGGAGAAGAGACCCAGTACTTC	CASSVKAGVRGRGEETQYF
TRBD1	-	TRBJ1-1	TRBV4-1	TGCGCCAGCAGCCATCAGCAGCCAGGTTGGACAGGAGTGAACACTGAAGCTTTCTTT	CASSHQQPGWTGVNTEAFF
-	-	TRBJ2-7	TRBV7-9	TGTGCCAGCAGCTTACAACAGGGTTCCTACGAGCAGTACTTC	CASSLQQGSYEQYF